A single sample gave rise to the 32 T cell receptor beta chains below, sequenced in a study of post-analysis software for immune sequencing data. Their antigens remain unidentified. Study-level results: About five TRBV segments were more frequent in patients than controls; TRBV5-6, TRBV5-1 and TRBV20-1 belonged to this group.

The authors incorporated unique molecular identifiers into the TCR beta cDNA libraries. TCRdb reprocessed the PCR reads with MiXCR, giving one entry per CDR3 protein. This sample has some 370,000 distinct CDR3 sequences, with 30% to 45% found just once. The specimen was blood. The receptors shown here come from a girl aged 10 to 17 with multiple sclerosis.

This chain connects TRBV6-4 to TRBJ2-4; 8 bases are shared with TRBD1. The ends lost 2 bases at V and 3 bases at J; junction bases unmatched: 3. CDR3 length: 15 residues. Germline V lookup: CDR1 MRHNA, CDR2 SNTAGT. CDR3 DNA sequence: TGTGCCAGCAGTGACGGTGGACAGGGCAAAAACATTCAGTACTTC. Translated, it gives CASSDGGQGKNIQYF.

This clonotype was seen repeatedly, ten times or more. This chain joins TRBV12-3 or TRBV12-4 and TRBJ2-3; 7 bases are a match to TRBD1. The CDR3 sequence is 17 residues long. With V trimmed by 1 base and J by 2 bases, 9 bases remained unmatched. CDR3 coding DNA: TGTGCCAGCAGTTTAGAAGTCACGGGACAGTCCACAGATACGCAGTATTTT. This translates into CASSLEVTGQSTDTQYF.

V is TRBV5-5 and J is TRBJ1-5; weak D call: TRBD1 (5 bases). Germline V lookup: CDR1 SGHKS, CDR2 YYEKEE (reference sequence). CDR3 length: 16 residues. V lost 4 bases, J lost 1 base, and 15 bases lay in between. For the CDR3, the DNA is TGTGCCAGCAGCCCGCAGGGAATAGGAAGCAATCAGCCCCAGCATTTT. Translating gives CASSPQGIGSNQPQHF. The full variable domain, with the rest looked up from reference TRBV5-5 and TRBJ1-5, is DAGVTQSPTHLIKTRGQQVTLRCSPISGHKSVSWYQQVLGQGPQFIFQYYEKEERGRGNFPDRFSARQFPNYSSELNVNALLLGDSALYLCASSPQGIGSNQPQHFGDGTRLSIL.

This clonotype has more than one count but fewer than ten. The V call is TRBV20-1, the J call TRBJ2-7; D not resolved. This CDR3 spans 13 amino acids. Trimming pared 0 bases from V and 3 bases from J, leaving 9 bases between. In germline, CDR1 is DFQATT, CDR2 SNEGSKA (reference sequence). CDR3 in amino acids: CSAREPGGYEQYF. For the CDR3, the DNA is TGCAGTGCTAGAGAACCGGGCGGCTACGAGCAGTACTTC.

This clonotype was counted a few times. The chain couples TRBV2 to TRBJ1-2; 9 bases are shared with TRBD1. CDR3 length equals 14 residues. V shed 1 base, J shed 4 bases, and the junction held 1 base outside the gene matches. Germline values: CDR1 SNHLY, CDR2 FYNNEI. The CDR3 sequence is CASSEVGQGYGYTF. As DNA, the CDR3 is TGTGCCAGCAGTGAAGTGGGACAGGGCTATGGCTACACCTTC.

This rearrangement joins TRBV2 to TRBJ2-3; 7 nucleotides match TRBD1. V was clipped by 6 bases and J by 6 bases; unmatched bases: 3. Germline V gives CDR1 SNHLY, CDR2 FYNNEI. CDR3 size: 12 residues. The CDR3: CASSRGLDTQYF. CDR3 nucleotides: TGTGCCAGCAGCAGGGGGTTGGATACGCAGTATTTT.

This chain joins TRBV7-9 and TRBJ2-7; possibly TRBD1 for D (5 bases). The CDR3 is 17 residues long. Trimming pared 4 bases from V and 2 bases from J, leaving 21 bases between. CDR1 SEHNR and CDR2 FQNEAQ come from the germline V gene (reference sequence). CDR3 sequence (DNA): TGTGCCAGCAGCTCTTCCTCCACAGGACATATGACCTACGAGCAGTACTTC. As protein: CASSSSSTGHMTYEQYF.

This rearrangement joins TRBV3-1 to TRBJ2-1; D is uncertain. The CDR3 totals 18 residues. The ends were cut back, 2 bases at V and 4 bases at J, with 21 bases in the middle. In germline, CDR1 is LGHDT, CDR2 YNNKEL (reference sequence). Here the CDR3 reads CASSQRVRLRVGYNEQFF. CDR3 coding DNA: TGTGCCAGCAGCCAACGTGTAAGGTTGCGCGTCGGGTACAATGAGCAGTTCTTC.

The chain is built from TRBV5-1 and TRBJ1-5; D might be TRBD1 (5 bases). This CDR3 has 15 amino acids. Germline lookup yields CDR1 SGHRS and CDR2 YFSETQ. The V end lost 4 bases, the J end lost 2 bases, and 13 bases lay between the germline ends. CDR3 sequence: CASSRDGARNQPQHF. The CDR3, as DNA: TGCGCCAGCAGCAGGGACGGGGCGCGCAATCAGCCCCAGCATTTT.

This clonotype appeared a few times. This chain joins TRBV14 and TRBJ2-7, with 9 bases fitting TRBD1. This CDR3 has 14 residues. CDR1 SGHDN and CDR2 FVKESK come from the germline V gene. J lost 2 bases, V lost 3 bases, and 2 bases had no gene match. CDR3 region: CASSHGQGTYEQYF. CDR3 nucleotide sequence: TGTGCCAGCAGCCACGGACAGGGGACCTACGAGCAGTACTTC.

This clonotype has ten or more counts. The chain joins TRBV29-1 to TRBJ1-5; 8 bases align to TRBD1. V was pared by 7 bases and J by 3 bases, with 5 bases of the junction left unmatched. The CDR3 has 13 residues. CDR1 SQVTM and CDR2 ANQGSEA come from the germline V gene. The CDR3 reads CSAGQGNNQPQHF. CDR3 in DNA: TGCAGCGCAGGACAGGGCAACAATCAGCCCCAGCATTTT.

The chain carries TRBV7-2 and TRBJ1-5, with 9 nucleotides matching TRBD1. Trimming at V came to 3 bases and at J to 7 bases, leaving 7 bases not matched to a gene. The CDR3 covers 15 residues. In germline, CDR1 is SGHTA, CDR2 FQGNSA. The CDR3 DNA reads as TGTGCCAGCAGCTTCTGGGACAGGGAAAACCAGCCCCAGCATTTT. Translated, it gives CASSFWDRENQPQHF.

The V and J genes are TRBV7-2 and TRBJ2-2; TRBD2 aligns across 8 bases. The germline V gene encodes CDR1 SGHTA and CDR2 FQGNSA. Germline trimming cut 6 bases from V and 1 base from J; bases unmatched to any gene: 10. The CDR3 is 17 residues long. The CDR3 sequence is CASRRAYSGVNTGELFF. The CDR3 nucleotides read TGTGCCAGCAGGAGGGCCTATAGCGGGGTGAACACCGGGGAGCTGTTTTTT.

The CDR3 spells CASSRTDGASYEQYF. CDR3 nucleotide sequence: TGTGCCAGCAGCCGGACCGACGGTGCCTCCTACGAGCAGTACTTC. The rearrangement joins TRBV11-2 to TRBJ2-7, with D unclear. V gave up 5 bases and J gave up 0 bases, with 14 bases separating them. This CDR3 is built from 15 residues. In germline, CDR1 is SGHAT, CDR2 FQNNGV.

This clonotype was detected only a few times. The genes are TRBV5-1 and TRBJ2-3; D is perhaps TRBD1 or TRBD2 (6 bases each). V was trimmed by 6 bases and J by 2 bases, leaving 16 bases between them. The germline gives CDR1 SGHRS, CDR2 YFSETQ. The CDR3 has 15 residues. This CDR3 is CASTRFPGATDTQYF. CDR3 sequence (DNA): TGCGCCAGCACCCGTTTCCCGGGGGCCACAGATACGCAGTATTTT.

This clonotype came up a few times. The chain is built from TRBV24-1 and TRBJ2-4; maybe TRBD2 (5 bases). The DNA end is more similar to TRBJ2-5, so the J call may be wrong. Germline assignment: CDR1 KGHDR and CDR2 SFDVKD. The CDR3 has 17 residues. The CDR3 DNA reads TGTGCCACCAGTGATCGGTCTTTGTCTAGCTCGCGAGAGACCCAGTACTTC. This sequence encodes CATSDRSLSSSRETQYF.

The chain joins TRBV10-3 to TRBJ1-2; no definite D call. CDR1 is ENHRY and CDR2 is SYGVKD in the germline V gene. The CDR3 length is 11 residues. Deletions cut 6 bases from V and 5 bases from J, with 7 bases between. As DNA, the CDR3 is TGTGCCATCAGAACAGAATATGGCTACACCTTC. It encodes CAIRTEYGYTF.

This CDR3 reads CASSLDGETYNEQFF. CDR3 nucleotide sequence: TGTGCCAGCAGTTTAGATGGAGAAACCTACAATGAGCAGTTCTTC. The V gene is TRBV12-3 or TRBV12-4, the J gene TRBJ2-1; no clear D gene. V shed 1 base and J shed 2 bases, with 9 bases lying between them. The CDR3 is made up of 15 amino acids.

In regard to this clonotype: The junction does not match germline at one end; this may be a read error. The chain couples TRBV7-2 to TRBJ2-5, with 12 bases aligning to TRBD2. This CDR3 region has 15 residues. The V gene's germline CDR1 is SGHTA and CDR2 FQGNSA. The CDR3 is CASSVTSGGGETLYF. In DNA, the CDR3 is TGTGCCAGCAGCGTGACTAGCGGGGGTGGAGAGACCCTGTACTTC.

This chain links TRBV7-9 with TRBJ2-7, with unresolved D. CDR1 is SEHNR, CDR2 FQNEAQ, per germline (reference sequence). This CDR3 is 12 amino acids long. The V and J ends lost 6 bases and 1 base respectively, with 7 bases between them. CDR3 sequence reads: CASRATSYEQYF. The CDR3 DNA reads TGTGCCAGCAGAGCTACGTCCTACGAGCAGTACTTC.

The rearrangement uses TRBV3-1 and TRBJ2-5; TRBD2 might be the D (6 bases). TRBJ2-7 matches the DNA end more closely, so the J call is doubtful. In germline, CDR1 is LGHDT, CDR2 YNNKEL (reference sequence). The CDR3 is 14 amino acids. The DNA of the CDR3 is TGTGCCAGCAGCCAAGAACTAGCTAATCACGAGCAGTACTTC. It specifies CASSQELANHEQYF.

This clonotype was seen a few times. This rearrangement joins TRBV19 to TRBJ1-1; 9 bases map to TRBD1. The germline V gene has CDR1 LNHDA and CDR2 SQIVND (reference sequence). V shed 6 bases, J shed 2 bases, and the junction held 4 bases outside the gene matches. The CDR3 covers 14 residues. CDR3 sequence: CASRPGQGNTEAFF. DNA of the CDR3: TGTGCCAGTAGGCCGGGACAGGGAAACACTGAAGCTTTCTTT.

This chain connects TRBV6-1 to TRBJ2-1; TRBD1 matches at 10 bases. Losses at the gene ends were 6 bases for V and 8 bases for J; bases not matched to a gene: 7. CDR1 and CDR2 (germline): MNHNS, SASEGT. The CDR3 is 14 residues long. CDR3 nucleotide sequence: TGTGCCAGCAGCCGGGACAGGGGTTATGATGAGCAGTTCTTC. This encodes CASSRDRGYDEQFF.

This clonotype was observed a single time. This chain links TRBV20-1 with TRBJ2-1; D tentatively fits TRBD1 or TRBD2 (6 bases each). Germline-derived CDR1 and CDR2 are DFQATT and SNEGSKA (reference sequence). The CDR3 is 15 amino acids. V was pared by 0 bases and J by 13 bases, with 22 bases between. The CDR3 nucleotides are TGCAGTGCTAGAGATGCCAGGGGAGGATGGGAGACCCAGTTCTTC. It specifies CSARDARGGWETQFF.

This clonotype was observed a handful of times. This chain links TRBV5-1 with TRBJ1-2, with a weak D call TRBD1 (5 bases). The CDR3 is made up of 13 amino acids. Trimming cost V 3 bases and J 6 bases, with 12 bases left between them. CDR1 SGHRS and CDR2 YFSETQ come from the germline V gene. CDR3 bases: TGCGCCAGCAGCTCGGACGGGGGAGATGGCTACACCTTC. Translation: CASSSDGGDGYTF.

This clonotype was found once. V and J are TRBV20-1 and TRBJ2-7, with D hard to call. V lost 1 base, J lost 5 bases, and 12 bases lay in between. The germline V gene has CDR1 DFQATT and CDR2 SNEGSKA (reference sequence). This CDR3 region has 13 residues. The CDR3 DNA reads TGCAGTGCTAGAGGTAGGGAAAACGACGAGCAGTACTTC. The encoded protein is CSARGRENDEQYF.

The chain is built from TRBV7-9 and TRBJ1-2, with D maybe TRBD1 (5 bases). Germline values: CDR1 SEHNR, CDR2 FQNEAQ (reference sequence). The germline V and J ends were trimmed by 1 base and 6 bases, with 9 bases remaining between them. The CDR3 totals 13 residues. Here the CDR3 reads CASSLEGTDGYTF. CDR3 nucleotides: TGTGCCAGCAGCTTAGAAGGGACGGATGGCTACACCTTC. The entire variable domain, with the rest obtained from reference TRBV7-9 and TRBJ1-2, is as follows: DTGVSQNPRHKITKRGQNVTFRCDPISEHNRLYWYRQTLGQGPEFLTYFQNEAQLEKSRLLSDRFSAERPKGSFSTLEIQRTEQGDSAMYLCASSLEGTDGYTFGSGTRLTVV.

This clonotype was seen many times. V is TRBV2 and J is TRBJ2-7, with TRBD1 matching over 9 bases. CDR1 SNHLY and CDR2 FYNNEI come from the germline V gene. After removal of 6 bases from V and 1 base from J, the junction contained 1 base not matched to a gene. The CDR3 is made up of 13 amino acids. The CDR3 spells CASRGQGSYEQYF. Here the CDR3 DNA reads TGTGCCAGCAGAGGACAGGGGTCCTACGAGCAGTACTTC.

Concerning this clonotype itself: The CDR3 carries no conserved terminal phenylalanine or tryptophan, so it likely arises from a read error. The chain has TRBV4-3 and TRBJ2-3; TRBD1 matches 7 bases. The CDR3 loop spans 15 amino acids. Trimming removed 2 bases from V and 2 bases from J; junction bases left unmatched: 4. Germline assignment: CDR1 LGHNA and CDR2 YSLEER. CDR3 region: CASSQTGTDTDTQYL. CDR3 DNA sequence: TGCGCCAGCAGCCAAACTGGGACAGACACAGATACGCAGTATTTG.

This chain connects TRBV9 to TRBJ2-6; D possibly corresponds to TRBD1 (6 bases). V was cut by 4 bases and J by 4 bases, with 21 bases left in between. The CDR3 is 18 amino acids. CDR1 SGDLS and CDR2 YYNGEE come from the germline V gene. This CDR3 reads CASSPFGQGTSGANVLTF. The CDR3 region has the DNA TGTGCCAGCAGCCCTTTTGGGCAGGGGACCTCCGGGGCCAACGTCCTGACTTTC.

The chain uses TRBV29-1 and TRBJ1-2; D not resolved. CDR3 length equals 11 residues. V was trimmed by 5 bases and J by 7 bases, leaving 11 bases between them. Germline-derived CDR1 and CDR2 are SQVTM and ANQGSEA. Written as DNA, the CDR3 is TGCAGCGTTCAAGCCGTCAGTGGCTACACCTTC. It specifies CSVQAVSGYTF.

J is TRBJ1-1 and V is TRBV6-5, with TRBD1 identical over 10 bases. There are 13 residues in the CDR3. CDR1 and CDR2 from the germline V gene are MNHEY and SVGAGI. The V gene end was trimmed by 7 bases and the J gene end by 9 bases; junction bases not matched to a gene: 8. In DNA, the CDR3 is TGTGCCAGCAAGGGGACAGGGGCAGAAAAAGCTTTCTTT. Protein: CASKGTGAEKAFF.